These 15 T cell receptor beta chains originate from one sample sequenced in a study of response to subunit inactivated influenza vaccine. TCRdb passed the RT-PCR reads through MiXCR, listing each CDR3 protein once. The sample has 700,000 to 900,000 distinct CDR3 sequences; over 20% are singletons. Sequenced here: PBMCs from blood, sampled 5 to 6 days after vaccination. The receptors come from a man aged 50 to 59 who received an inactivated influenza vaccine.

V is TRBV18 and J is TRBJ2-1; D possibly matches TRBD1 or TRBD2 (6 bases each). V lost 3 bases to trimming and J lost 1 base, with 16 bases between them. Germline loops: CDR1 KGHSH, CDR2 LQKENI. The CDR3 is 17 residues long. CDR3 protein: CASSPRQARGSYNEQFF. The DNA of the CDR3 is TGTGCCAGCTCACCCAGACAGGCGCGGGGATCCTACAATGAGCAGTTCTTC.

This chain uses TRBV28 with TRBJ1-1, with no clear D. The CDR3 is made up of 12 amino acids. Trimming shortened V by 10 bases and J by 5 bases, and 14 bases separated the two germline ends. Germline assignment: CDR1 MDHEN and CDR2 SYDVKM. In DNA form, the CDR3 reads TGTGCCACCCTCCCCGGGAGGACTGAAGCTTTCTTT. Translating it yields CATLPGRTEAFF.

Ten or more counts support this clonotype. V gene TRBV2 combines with J gene TRBJ1-4, with a possible D match to TRBD1 (6 bases). V dropped 8 bases and J dropped 8 bases, with 12 bases sitting between them. The germline V gene encodes CDR1 SNHLY and CDR2 FYNNEI. The length of the CDR3 is 12 residues. The CDR3 DNA follows: TGTGCCAGCCGTAAACAGGGCGAAAAACTGTTTTTT. It specifies CASRKQGEKLFF.

The table lists this clonotype with a few counts. The gene calls are TRBV20-1 and TRBJ2-4; either TRBD1 or TRBD2 may fit D (6 bases each). V was cut by 2 bases and J by 1 base, with 12 bases left in between. Germline V gene lookup returns CDR1 DFQATT and CDR2 SNEGSKA (reference sequence). The CDR3 totals 15 residues. DNA for the CDR3: TGCAGTGCTAGAAGACCGGGGGCGGCCAAAAACATTCAGTACTTC. Protein product: CSARRPGAAKNIQYF.

The CDR3 here is CATSSTQQGLLYGYTF. The CDR3 DNA is TGTGCCACCAGCAGCACGCAACAGGGCCTATTATATGGCTACACCTTC. V gene TRBV15 combines with J gene TRBJ1-2; D perhaps matches TRBD1 (6 bases). Germline values: CDR1 LNHNV, CDR2 YYDKDF (reference sequence). This CDR3 has 16 residues. V was trimmed by 3 bases and J by 5 bases, leaving 19 bases between them.

This clonotype was seen only a few times. This chain links TRBV12-3 or TRBV12-4 with TRBJ1-6; D unresolved. The CDR3 runs to 15 residues. The germline V and J ends were trimmed by 1 base and 6 bases, with 10 bases remaining between them. CDR3: CASSLDGMSNSPLHF. CDR3 nucleotides: TGTGCCAGCAGTTTAGACGGTATGAGTAATTCACCCCTCCACTTT.

The chain is built from TRBV6-1 and TRBJ2-1; unclear D gene. Trimming removed 4 bases from V and 3 bases from J, with 10 bases in between. The CDR3 is 14 residues long. Germline CDR1 MNHNS, CDR2 SASEGT. The CDR3, as DNA: TGTGCCAGCAGTGGGTCGATTGTCTACAATGAGCAGTTCTTC. This gives the protein CASSGSIVYNEQFF.

This clonotype was detected only a few times. V and J are TRBV24-1 and TRBJ2-1; 9 bases are a match to TRBD1. With 7 bases clipped from V and 5 bases from J, the junction kept 5 bases outside the gene matches. Germline values: CDR1 KGHDR, CDR2 SFDVKD. The length of the CDR3 is 14 residues. The CDR3 DNA reads TGTGCCACCAGGGGGGACAGGGCCCACAATGAGCAGTTCTTC. It specifies CATRGDRAHNEQFF.

This rearrangement joins TRBV4-3 to TRBJ1-2; TRBD1 matches at 9 bases. Germline loops: CDR1 LGHNA, CDR2 YSLEER. V lost 0 bases and J lost 6; bases outside the gene matches: 2. CDR3 length: 14 residues. This CDR3 reads CASSQDRQGDGYTF. In DNA form, the CDR3 reads TGCGCCAGCAGCCAAGACAGACAGGGGGATGGCTACACCTTC.

The J gene is TRBJ2-2, the V gene TRBV6-2 or TRBV6-3, with 8 bases that match TRBD2. The CDR3 loop spans 16 amino acids. CDR1 MNHEY and CDR2 SVGEGT come from the germline V gene. The junction had 4 bases not matched to a gene; V was cut back by 2 bases and J by 2 bases. CDR3 DNA sequence: TGTGCCAGCAGTTACGACGGGGGGGTAAACACCGGGGAGCTGTTTTTT. Its translation: CASSYDGGVNTGELFF.

This clonotype showed up many times. The gene calls are TRBV12-3 or TRBV12-4 and TRBJ2-7; tentative D call: TRBD2 (5 bases). V was cut by 5 bases and J by 6 bases, with 17 bases left in between. The CDR3 consists of 14 residues. The CDR3 is CASSPFTRGLEQYF. The CDR3 region has the DNA TGTGCCAGCAGTCCCTTTACACGGGGTCTCGAGCAGTACTTC.

The chain links TRBV5-6 to TRBJ2-7; the D gene could be TRBD1 or TRBD2 (5 bases each). Trimming cost V 7 bases and J 0 bases, with 14 bases left between them. CDR1 SGHDT and CDR2 YYEEEE come from the germline V gene. The CDR3 is 14 amino acids. CDR3 coding DNA: TGTGCCAGCTGGGGGACGTATAGCTCCTACGAGCAGTACTTC. Amino acid sequence: CASWGTYSSYEQYF. Combining the CDR3 with reference TRBV5-6 and TRBJ2-7 gives the whole variable domain DAGVTQSPTHLIKTRGQQVTLRCSPKSGHDTVSWYQQALGQGPQFIFQYYEEEERQRGNFPDRFSGHQFPNYSSELNVNALLLGDSALYLCASWGTYSSYEQYFGPGTRLTVT.

This clonotype has a handful of counts. The chain is built from TRBV5-1 and TRBJ2-7; 9 nucleotides match TRBD1. Germline lookup yields CDR1 SGHRS and CDR2 YFSETQ. CDR3 size: 14 residues. The junction had 9 bases not matched to a gene; V was cut back by 4 bases and J by 7 bases. The CDR3 here is CASSTQQGAGEQYF. In nucleotides, the CDR3 is TGCGCCAGCAGCACTCAACAGGGGGCGGGAGAGCAGTACTTC.

This chain uses TRBV7-3 with TRBJ2-1, with TRBD2 matching over 11 bases. V trimming: 1 base; J trimming: 4 bases; junction bases outside the gene matches: 12. Per the germline V gene, CDR1 is SGHTA and CDR2 is FQGTGA. The CDR3 extends over 19 amino acids. CDR3 in DNA: TGTGCCAGCAGCTTAAGGCCTAGCGGGAGGACTCACCTTTACAATGAGCAGTTCTTC. Amino acid sequence: CASSLRPSGRTHLYNEQFF. Variable domain in full (rest from reference TRBV7-3 and TRBJ2-1): GAGVSQTPSNKVTEKGKYVELRCDPISGHTALYWYRQSLGQGPEFLIYFQGTGAADDSGLPNDRFFAVRPEGSVSTLKIQRTERGDSAVYLCASSLRPSGRTHLYNEQFFGPGTRLTVL.

The genes are TRBV6-6 and TRBJ1-2, with TRBD1 as a possible D gene (6 bases). This CDR3 spans 13 amino acids. V lost 7 bases, J lost 7 bases, and 16 bases lay in between. Per the germline V gene, CDR1 is MNHNY and CDR2 is SVGAGI (reference sequence). CDR3 sequence (DNA): TGTGCCAGCAAACTCCCGGGGGGGGCTGGCTACACCTTC. Translated, it gives CASKLPGGAGYTF.